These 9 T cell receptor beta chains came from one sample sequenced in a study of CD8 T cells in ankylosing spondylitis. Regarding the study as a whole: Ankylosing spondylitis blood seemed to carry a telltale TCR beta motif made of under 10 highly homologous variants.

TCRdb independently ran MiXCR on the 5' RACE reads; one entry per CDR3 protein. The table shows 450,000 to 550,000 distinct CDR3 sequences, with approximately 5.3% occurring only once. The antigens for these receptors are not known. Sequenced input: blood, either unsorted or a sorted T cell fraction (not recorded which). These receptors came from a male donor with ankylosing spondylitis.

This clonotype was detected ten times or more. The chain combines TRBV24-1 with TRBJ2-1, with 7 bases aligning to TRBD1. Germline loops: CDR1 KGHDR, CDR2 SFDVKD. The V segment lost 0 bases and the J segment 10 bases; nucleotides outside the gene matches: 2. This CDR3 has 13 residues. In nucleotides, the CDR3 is TGTGCCACCAGTGATTTGAGGGGGCGGGAGCAGTTCTTC. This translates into CATSDLRGREQFF.

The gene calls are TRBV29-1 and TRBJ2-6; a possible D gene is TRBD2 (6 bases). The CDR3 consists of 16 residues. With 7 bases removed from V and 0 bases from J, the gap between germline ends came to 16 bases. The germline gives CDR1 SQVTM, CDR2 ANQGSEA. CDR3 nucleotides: TGCAGCGCCGCCGGGGGACTGAACTCTGGGGCCAACGTCCTGACTTTC. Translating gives CSAAGGLNSGANVLTF. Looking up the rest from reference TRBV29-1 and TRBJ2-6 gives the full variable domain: SAVISQKPSRDICQRGTSLTIQCQVDSQVTMMFWYRQQPGQSLTLIATANQGSEATYESGFVIDKFPISRPNLTFSTLTVSNMSPEDSSIYLCSAAGGLNSGANVLTFGAGSRLTVL.

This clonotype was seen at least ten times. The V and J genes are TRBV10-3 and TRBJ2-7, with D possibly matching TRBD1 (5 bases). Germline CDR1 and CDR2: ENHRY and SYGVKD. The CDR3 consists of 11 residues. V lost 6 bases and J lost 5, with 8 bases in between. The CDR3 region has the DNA TGTGCCATCAGGCAGGGTAACGAGCAGTACTTC. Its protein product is CAIRQGNEQYF.

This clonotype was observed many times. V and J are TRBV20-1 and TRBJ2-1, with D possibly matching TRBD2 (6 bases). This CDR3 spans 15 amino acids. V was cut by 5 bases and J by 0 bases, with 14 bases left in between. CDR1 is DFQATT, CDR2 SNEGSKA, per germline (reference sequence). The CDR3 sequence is CSAARLGNSYNEQFF. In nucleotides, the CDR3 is TGCAGTGCTGCGAGACTAGGAAACTCCTACAATGAGCAGTTCTTC.

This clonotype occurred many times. This CDR3 is CASSLAEGSQPQHF. The CDR3 nucleotides read TGCGCCAGCAGCTTGGCCGAGGGTTCTCAGCCCCAGCATTTT. The chain is built from TRBV5-1 and TRBJ1-5; D gene ambiguous. The CDR3 totals 14 residues. The V and J ends lost 0 bases and 6 bases respectively, with 10 bases between them. Germline-derived CDR1 and CDR2 are SGHRS and YFSETQ. Using reference TRBV5-1 and TRBJ1-5 for the parts outside the CDR3, the full variable domain is KAGVTQTPRYLIKTRGQQVTLSCSPISGHRSVSWYQQTPGQGLQFLFEYFSETQRNKGNFPGRFSGRQFSNSRSEMNVSTLELGDSALYLCASSLAEGSQPQHFGDGTRLSIL.

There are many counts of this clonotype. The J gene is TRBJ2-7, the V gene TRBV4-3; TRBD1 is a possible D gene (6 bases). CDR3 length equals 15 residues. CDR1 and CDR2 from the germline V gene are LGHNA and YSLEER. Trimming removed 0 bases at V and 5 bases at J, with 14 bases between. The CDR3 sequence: CASSQERGIRNEQYF. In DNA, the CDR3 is TGCGCCAGCAGCCAAGAAAGGGGGATCCGGAACGAGCAGTACTTC.

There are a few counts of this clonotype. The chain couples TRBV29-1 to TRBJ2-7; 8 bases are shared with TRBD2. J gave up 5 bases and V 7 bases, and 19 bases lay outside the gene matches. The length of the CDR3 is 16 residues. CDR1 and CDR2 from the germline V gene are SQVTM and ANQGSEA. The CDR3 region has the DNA TGCAGCGGCCCCCGAGAGAGCGGGAGTGTGAGCGACGAGCAGTACTTC. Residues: CSGPRESGSVSDEQYF.

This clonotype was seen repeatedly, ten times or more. In DNA form, the CDR3 reads TGCAGCGTTGTAACAGGAGTCTACGAGCAGTACTTC. Translated, it gives CSVVTGVYEQYF. V gene TRBV29-1 combines with J gene TRBJ2-7; tentative D call: TRBD1 (5 bases). Germline CDR1 and CDR2: SQVTM and ANQGSEA. The CDR3 totals 12 residues. Trimming took 4 bases from V and 3 from J, leaving 10 bases between them.

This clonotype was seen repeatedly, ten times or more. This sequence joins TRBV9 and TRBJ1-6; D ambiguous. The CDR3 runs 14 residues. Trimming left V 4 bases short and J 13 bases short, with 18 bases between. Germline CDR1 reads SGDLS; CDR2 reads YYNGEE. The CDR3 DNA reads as TGTGCCAGCAGCTTTGACGTCCTGGCCTTCCCCCTCCACTTT. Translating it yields CASSFDVLAFPLHF.